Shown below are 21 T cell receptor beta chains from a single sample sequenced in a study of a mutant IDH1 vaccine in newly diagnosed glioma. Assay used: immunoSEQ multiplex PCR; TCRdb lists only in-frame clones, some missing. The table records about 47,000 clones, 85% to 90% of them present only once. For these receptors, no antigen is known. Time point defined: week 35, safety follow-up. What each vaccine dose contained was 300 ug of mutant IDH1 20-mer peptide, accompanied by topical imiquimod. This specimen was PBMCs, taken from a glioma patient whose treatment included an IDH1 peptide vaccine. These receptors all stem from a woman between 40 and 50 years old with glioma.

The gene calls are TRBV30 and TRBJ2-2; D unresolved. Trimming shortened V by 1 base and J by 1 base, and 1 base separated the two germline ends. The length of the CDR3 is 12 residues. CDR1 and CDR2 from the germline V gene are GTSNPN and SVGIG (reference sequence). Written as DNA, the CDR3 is TGTGCCTGGAGTGAGAACACCGGGGAGCTGTTTTTT. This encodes CAWSENTGELFF.

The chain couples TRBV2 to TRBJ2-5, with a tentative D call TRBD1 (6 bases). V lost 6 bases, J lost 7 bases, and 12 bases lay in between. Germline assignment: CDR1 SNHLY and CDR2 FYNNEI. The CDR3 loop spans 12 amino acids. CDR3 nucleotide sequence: TGTGCCAGCAGGGTGGCAGGGGCGACCCAGTACTTC. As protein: CASRVAGATQYF.

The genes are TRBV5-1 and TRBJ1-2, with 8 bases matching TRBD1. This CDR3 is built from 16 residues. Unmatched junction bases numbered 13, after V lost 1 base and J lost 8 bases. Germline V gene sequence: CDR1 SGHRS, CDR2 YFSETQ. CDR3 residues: CASSLWPGTGGNGYTF. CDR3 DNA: TGCGCCAGCAGCTTGTGGCCCGGGACAGGAGGTAACGGCTACACCTTC.

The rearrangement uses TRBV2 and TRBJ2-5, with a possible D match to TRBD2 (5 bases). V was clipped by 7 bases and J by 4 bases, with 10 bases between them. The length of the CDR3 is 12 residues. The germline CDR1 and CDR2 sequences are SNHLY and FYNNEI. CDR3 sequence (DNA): TGTGCCAGCACCCGGGGTCCAGAGACCCAGTACTTC. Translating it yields CASTRGPETQYF. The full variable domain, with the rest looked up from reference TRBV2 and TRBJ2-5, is EPEVTQTPSHQVTQMGQEVILRCVPISNHLYFYWYRQILGQKVEFLVSFYNNEISEKSEIFDDQFSVERPDGSNFTLKIRSTKLEDSAMYFCASTRGPETQYFGPGTRLLVL.

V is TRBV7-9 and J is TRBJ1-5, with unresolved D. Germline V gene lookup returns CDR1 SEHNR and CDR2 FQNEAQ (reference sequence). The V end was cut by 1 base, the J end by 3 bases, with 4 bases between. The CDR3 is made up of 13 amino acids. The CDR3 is CASSLDINQPQHF. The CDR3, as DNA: TGTGCCAGCAGCTTAGATATCAATCAGCCCCAGCATTTT.

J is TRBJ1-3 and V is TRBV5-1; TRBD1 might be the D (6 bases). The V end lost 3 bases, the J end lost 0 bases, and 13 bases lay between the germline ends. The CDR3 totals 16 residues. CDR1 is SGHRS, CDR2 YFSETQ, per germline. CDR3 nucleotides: TGCGCCAGCAGCTCGGACAGCAAGAGCTCTGGAAACACCATATATTTT. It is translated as CASSSDSKSSGNTIYF.

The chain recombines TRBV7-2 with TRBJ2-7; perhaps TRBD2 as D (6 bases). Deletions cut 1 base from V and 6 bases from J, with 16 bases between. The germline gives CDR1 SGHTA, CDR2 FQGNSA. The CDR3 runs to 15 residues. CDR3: CASSLGGGRLVEQYF. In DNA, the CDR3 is TGTGCCAGCAGCTTAGGGGGAGGTAGACTTGTCGAGCAGTACTTC.

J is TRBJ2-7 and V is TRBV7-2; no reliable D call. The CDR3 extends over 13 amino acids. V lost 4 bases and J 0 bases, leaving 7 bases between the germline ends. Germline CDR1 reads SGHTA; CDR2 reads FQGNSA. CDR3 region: CASSSPSSYEQYF. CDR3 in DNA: TGTGCCAGCAGCTCTCCGAGCTCCTACGAGCAGTACTTC.

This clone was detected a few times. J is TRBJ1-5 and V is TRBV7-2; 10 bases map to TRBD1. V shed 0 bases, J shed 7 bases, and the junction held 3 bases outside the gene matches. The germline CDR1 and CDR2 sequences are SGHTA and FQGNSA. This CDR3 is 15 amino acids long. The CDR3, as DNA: TGTGCCAGCAGCTTAGCGACAGGGGGCCAGCAGCCCCAGCATTTT. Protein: CASSLATGGQQPQHF.

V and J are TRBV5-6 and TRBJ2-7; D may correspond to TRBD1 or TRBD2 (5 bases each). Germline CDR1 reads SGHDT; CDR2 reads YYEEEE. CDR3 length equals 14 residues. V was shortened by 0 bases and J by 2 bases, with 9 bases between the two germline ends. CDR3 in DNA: TGTGCCAGCAGCTTGGTTCAGGGACCCTACGAGCAGTACTTC. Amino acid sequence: CASSLVQGPYEQYF.

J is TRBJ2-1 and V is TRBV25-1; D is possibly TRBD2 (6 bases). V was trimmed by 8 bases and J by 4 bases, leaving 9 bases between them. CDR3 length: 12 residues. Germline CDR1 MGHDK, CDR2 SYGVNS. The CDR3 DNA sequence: TGTGCCAGCCAGCGGGCTTACAATGAGCAGTTCTTC. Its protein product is CASQRAYNEQFF.

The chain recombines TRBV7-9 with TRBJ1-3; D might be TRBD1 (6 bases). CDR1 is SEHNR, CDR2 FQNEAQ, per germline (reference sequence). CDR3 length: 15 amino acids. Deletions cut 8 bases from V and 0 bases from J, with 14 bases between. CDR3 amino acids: CASSDSFLSGNTIYF. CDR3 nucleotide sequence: TGTGCCAGCTCGGACAGCTTTCTCTCTGGAAACACCATATATTTT.

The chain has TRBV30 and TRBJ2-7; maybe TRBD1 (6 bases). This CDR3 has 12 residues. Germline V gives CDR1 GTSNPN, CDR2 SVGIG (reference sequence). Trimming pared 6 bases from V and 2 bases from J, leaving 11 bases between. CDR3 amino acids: CACGRGTYEQYF. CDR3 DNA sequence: TGTGCCTGCGGCAGGGGCACCTACGAGCAGTACTTC. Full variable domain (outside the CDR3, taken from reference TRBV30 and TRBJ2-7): SQTIHQWPATLVQPVGSPLSLECTVEGTSNPNLYWYRQAAGRGLQLLFYSVGIGQISSEVPQNLSASRPQDRQFILSSKKLLLSDSGFYLCACGRGTYEQYFGPGTRLTVT.

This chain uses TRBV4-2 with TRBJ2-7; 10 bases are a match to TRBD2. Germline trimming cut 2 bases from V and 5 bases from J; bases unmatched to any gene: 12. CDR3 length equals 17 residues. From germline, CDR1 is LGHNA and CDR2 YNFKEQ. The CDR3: CASSQLGASGGSNEQYF. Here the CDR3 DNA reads TGTGCCAGCAGCCAATTGGGGGCTAGCGGGGGTAGTAACGAGCAGTACTTC.

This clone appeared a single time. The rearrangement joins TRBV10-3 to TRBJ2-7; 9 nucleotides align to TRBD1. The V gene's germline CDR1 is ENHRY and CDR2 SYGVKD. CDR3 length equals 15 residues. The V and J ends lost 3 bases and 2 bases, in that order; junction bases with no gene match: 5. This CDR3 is CAISDNRGRPYEQYF. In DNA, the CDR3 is TGTGCCATCAGTGATAACAGGGGGCGCCCCTACGAGCAGTACTTC.

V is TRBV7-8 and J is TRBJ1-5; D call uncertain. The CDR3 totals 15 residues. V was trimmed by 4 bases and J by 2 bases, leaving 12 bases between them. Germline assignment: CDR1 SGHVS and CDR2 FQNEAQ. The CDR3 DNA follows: TGTGCCAGCAGCTCCCTCTCTGGGGGCAATCAGCCCCAGCATTTT. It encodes CASSSLSGGNQPQHF.

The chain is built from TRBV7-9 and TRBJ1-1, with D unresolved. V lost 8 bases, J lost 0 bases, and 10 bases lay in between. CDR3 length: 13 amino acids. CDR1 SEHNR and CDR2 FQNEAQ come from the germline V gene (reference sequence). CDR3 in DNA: TGTGCCAGCGAGTCGGGCCTGAACACTGAAGCTTTCTTT. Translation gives CASESGLNTEAFF.

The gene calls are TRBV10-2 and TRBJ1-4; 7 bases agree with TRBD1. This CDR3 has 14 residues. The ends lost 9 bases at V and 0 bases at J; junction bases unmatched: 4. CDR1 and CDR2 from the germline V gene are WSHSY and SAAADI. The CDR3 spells CASKQGTTNEKLFF. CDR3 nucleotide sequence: TGCGCCAGTAAACAGGGGACAACTAATGAAAAACTGTTTTTT.

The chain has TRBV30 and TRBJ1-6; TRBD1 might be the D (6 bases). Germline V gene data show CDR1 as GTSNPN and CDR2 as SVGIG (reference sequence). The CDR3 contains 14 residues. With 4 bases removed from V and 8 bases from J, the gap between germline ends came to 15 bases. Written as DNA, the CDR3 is TGTGCCTGGACCCGTCAGGGGTCGTATTCACCCCTCCACTTT. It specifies CAWTRQGSYSPLHF.

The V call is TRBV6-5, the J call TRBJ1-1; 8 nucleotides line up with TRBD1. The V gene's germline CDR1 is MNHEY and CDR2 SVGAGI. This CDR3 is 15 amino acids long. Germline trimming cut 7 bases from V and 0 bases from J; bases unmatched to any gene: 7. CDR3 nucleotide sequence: TGTGCCAGCACCCTGTCACAGGGGGTGAACACTGAAGCTTTCTTT. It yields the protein CASTLSQGVNTEAFF.

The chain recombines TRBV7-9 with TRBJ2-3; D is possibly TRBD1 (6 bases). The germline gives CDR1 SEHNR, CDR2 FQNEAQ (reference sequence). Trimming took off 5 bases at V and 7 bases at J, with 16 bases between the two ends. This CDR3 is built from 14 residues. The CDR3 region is CASSLLHRENTQYF. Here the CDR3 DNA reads TGTGCCAGCAGCCTCCTCCACAGGGAAAATACGCAGTATTTT.